What follows is one T cell receptor beta chain and its context. Antigen specificity is unknown. Per the germline V gene, CDR1 is DFQATT and CDR2 is SNEGSKA (reference sequence). The CDR3 totals 15 residues. Trimming left V 0 bases short and J 5 bases short, with 14 bases between. Unique molecular identifiers were used in preparing the TCRbeta library. In TCRdb, the PCR reads were re-called with MiXCR into one record per CDR3 protein. The table has 500,000 to 750,000 distinct CDR3 sequences, roughly 27% seen once. This sample is part of a study of T-cell reconstitution after alpha-beta-depleted transplantation in children. Study-level results: In some patients, recipient T cells and intrathymic progenitors surviving conditioning explained high day-60 diversity. T-cell numbers and diversity one year post-transplant derived largely from freshly generated T cells. Reportedly, roughly two months post-transplant, alpha-beta T cells arose from several hundred expanded graft clones.

The sample here was PBMCs, taken before TCRalphabeta/CD19-depleted stem cell transplant. The receptor was derived from a boy under two years old with Wiskott-Aldrich syndrome, due to receive a stem cell transplant. The genes are TRBV20-1 and TRBJ1-5, with TRBD1 as a possible D gene (5 bases). CDR3 region: CSARDIHGGDQPQHF. For the CDR3, the DNA is TGCAGTGCTAGAGATATCCACGGGGGAGATCAGCCCCAGCATTTT.